A selection of T cell receptor beta chains follows, all from one sample in a study of shared clonotypes between healthy human individuals. The assay was immunoSEQ multiplex PCR, and TCRdb's table has in-frame clones only and misses some. This table has some 2.1 million clones, around 93% appearing once. The material sequenced was naive CD8+ T cells from PBMCs. The receptors derive from a man aged 18 to 29 in good health. Some clones in this sample may be carry-over from other donors' samples. The CDR3 runs from the conserved cysteine through the conserved F or W. Fields, in order: J gene, V gene, CDR3 protein.

>TRBJ2-1|TRBV7-9
CASRNRDSSYNEQFF
>TRBJ2-5|TRBV10-2
CASSEPTMSYGTQYF
>TRBJ1-1|TRBV28
CASSHLLRAPTEAFF
>TRBJ1-1|TRBV5-1
CASSAQGTVITEAFF
>TRBJ1-3|TRBV5-1
CASSPGSTPEIRNTIYF
>TRBJ2-7|TRBV5-4
CASSPRDRYEQYF
>TRBJ2-7|TRBV27
CASSPNRDEQYF
>TRBJ2-1|TRBV30
CAWNLGLGDNEQFF
>TRBJ2-7|TRBV9
CASSVGALMTYEQYF
>TRBJ2-7|TRBV5-6
CASSLSAGGHYEQYF
>TRBJ2-5|TRBV29-1
CSVEGSSGSFETQYF
>TRBJ2-5|TRBV11-1
CASSNSQGAGEETQYF
>TRBJ2-1|TRBV7-9
CASSLAGPYNEQFF